This T cell receptor (beta chain) was profiled in a study of cytomegalovirus exposure and HLA in healthy donors. Study as a whole: Among the roughly 380 donors who were genotyped, over 70% fell in the genetic ancestry cluster that is associated with self-reported Caucasian donors. Points from the study as a whole: A later analysis found that most CMV-associated TCR beta chains appeared HLA-restricted. The authors enumerated some 160 TCR beta chains as linked to cytomegalovirus. TCR beta chains associated with HLA were, in a later analysis, more clonally expanded than equally common others.

Regarding this clone: Its antigen remains unknown.

This CDR3 is 15 amino acids long. The ends were cut back, 11 bases at V and 3 bases at J, with 22 bases in the middle. Germline CDR1 is MNHNS and CDR2 is SASEGT. The PCR made use of 60 Vbeta and 13 Jbeta primers. Measured with immunoSEQ multiplex PCR; TCRdb has only the in-frame clones, and not every one. The repertoire holds tens of thousands of clones, with about four fifths as singletons. The receptor was isolated from a man over 45 in good health and CMV-seropositive. This chain joins TRBV6-1 and TRBJ1-1; TRBD1 is a possible D gene (5 bases). Sequencing was performed on PBMCs. The CDR3: CAAHPPGGRYTEAFF. CDR3 coding DNA: TGTGCCGCACACCCTCCGGGGGGAAGATACACTGAAGCTTTCTTT.